The 3 T cell receptor beta chains below all came from one sample that was sequenced in a study of post-analysis software for immune sequencing data. Study-level points and caveats: Five TRBV segments were significantly more frequent in patients than in controls. TRBV5-6, TRBV5-1 and TRBV20-1 were among these segments.

Unique molecular identifiers tagged the TCR beta cDNA libraries. TCRdb redid the calling of the PCR reads with MiXCR, one entry per CDR3 protein. The repertoire holds fewer than 850,000 distinct CDR3 sequences, with less than 35% as singletons. These receptors have no known antigen. Sequencing was performed on blood. The receptors here all came from a girl aged 10 to 17 with multiple sclerosis.

The rearrangement uses TRBV11-2 and TRBJ2-7, with D possibly called TRBD1 or TRBD2 (5 bases each). V lost 7 bases and J 4 bases, leaving 26 bases between the germline ends. The germline V gene has CDR1 SGHAT and CDR2 FQNNGV. CDR3 length: 17 residues. The CDR3 nucleotides are TGTGCCAGCAACTACTACCGCGTGGGACCAGGGATATACGAGCAGTACTTC. Translated, it gives CASNYYRVGPGIYEQYF.

The genes are TRBV7-9 and TRBJ1-2; possible D gene TRBD1, 6 bases. Germline loops: CDR1 SEHNR, CDR2 FQNEAQ (reference sequence). This CDR3 comprises 13 residues. Trimming shortened V by 11 bases and J by 4 bases, and 17 bases separated the two germline ends. The CDR3: CAVGTTISYGYTF. The DNA of the CDR3 is TGTGCCGTCGGGACAACCATTTCCTATGGCTACACCTTC.

There are a few counts of this clonotype. This chain links TRBV13 with TRBJ2-3; 12 bases fit TRBD1. CDR3 length equals 15 residues. The junction had 3 bases not matched to a gene; V was cut back by 4 bases and J by 4 bases. Germline V gene lookup returns CDR1 PRHDT and CDR2 FYEKMQ (reference sequence). CDR3 sequence (DNA): TGTGCCAGCAGCTCCCGGGACAGGGGGCCAGATACGCAGTATTTT. Protein: CASSSRDRGPDTQYF.